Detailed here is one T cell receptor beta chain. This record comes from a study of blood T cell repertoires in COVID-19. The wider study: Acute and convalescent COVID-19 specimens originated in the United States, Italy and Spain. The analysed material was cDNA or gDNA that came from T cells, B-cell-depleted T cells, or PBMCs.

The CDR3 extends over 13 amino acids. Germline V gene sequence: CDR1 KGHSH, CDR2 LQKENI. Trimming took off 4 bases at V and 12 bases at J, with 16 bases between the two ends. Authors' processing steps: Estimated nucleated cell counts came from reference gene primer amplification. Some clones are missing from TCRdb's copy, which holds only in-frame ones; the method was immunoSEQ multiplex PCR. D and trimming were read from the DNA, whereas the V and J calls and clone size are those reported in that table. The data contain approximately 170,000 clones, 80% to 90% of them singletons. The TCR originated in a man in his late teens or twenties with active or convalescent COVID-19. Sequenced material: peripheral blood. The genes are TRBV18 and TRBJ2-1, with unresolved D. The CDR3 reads CASSQQERRRQFF. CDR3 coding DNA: TGTGCCAGCTCACAGCAAGAACGGCGGCGGCAGTTCTTC.